Each of the 19 T cell receptor beta chains below was sequenced from the same sample in a study of early T cells in non-severe SARS-CoV-2 infection. Using its own MiXCR run on the 5' RACE reads, TCRdb lists one record per CDR3 protein. The table has tens of thousands of distinct CDR3 sequences, roughly an eighth seen once. The sample was whole blood. These receptors all stem from an adult who was a healthcare worker with PCR-confirmed SARS-CoV-2 infection or an uninfected control (not recorded which).

This rearrangement joins TRBV29-1 to TRBJ1-1, with D possibly TRBD1 on 5 matching bases. This CDR3 has 11 amino acids. Trimming pared 7 bases from V and 2 bases from J, leaving 8 bases between. Germline values: CDR1 SQVTM, CDR2 ANQGSEA. The CDR3 nucleotides read TGCAGCGCCGGGGCCAACACTGAAGCTTTCTTT. Translating it yields CSAGANTEAFF.

This chain joins TRBV20-1 and TRBJ2-7; 8 positions agree with TRBD1. Per the germline V gene, CDR1 is DFQATT and CDR2 is SNEGSKA (reference sequence). V lost 6 bases and J lost 2; bases outside the gene matches: 3. This CDR3 region has 12 residues. The CDR3 DNA reads as TGCAGTGCAGGACAGGGACCCTACGAGCAGTACTTC. Protein: CSAGQGPYEQYF.

This clonotype was observed a handful of times. This chain uses TRBV28 with TRBJ1-2; D is possibly TRBD1 (5 bases). The CDR3 sequence is 15 residues long. The V end lost 5 bases, the J end lost 0 bases, and 13 bases lay between the germline ends. Germline-derived CDR1 and CDR2 are MDHEN and SYDVKM. In DNA form, the CDR3 reads TGTGCCAGCAGTGGGACCAGGGAATCTAACTATGGCTACACCTTC. Its protein is CASSGTRESNYGYTF.

This clonotype was seen repeatedly, ten times or more. This sequence joins TRBV9 and TRBJ1-2; D might be TRBD1 (6 bases). From germline, CDR1 is SGDLS and CDR2 YYNGEE. Trimming cost V 0 bases and J 3 bases, with 12 bases left between them. This CDR3 spans 15 amino acids. DNA of the CDR3: TGTGCCAGCAGCGTAGATCCGGGGGCGGACTATGGCTACACCTTC. Encoded protein: CASSVDPGADYGYTF.

The chain has TRBV24-1 and TRBJ2-1; the D gene could be TRBD1 or TRBD2 (6 bases each). Germline V CDR1 and CDR2: KGHDR, SFDVKD. The CDR3 is 21 amino acids. V was trimmed by 4 bases and J by 1 base, leaving 28 bases between them. This chain's CDR3 is CATSDALSGDKSRHSYNEQFF. The CDR3 DNA sequence: TGTGCCACCAGTGACGCTTTGTCGGGGGACAAATCCCGACATTCCTACAATGAGCAGTTCTTC.

This clonotype was recorded only once. This chain joins TRBV9 and TRBJ2-7; D unclear. CDR3 length: 16 amino acids. Germline V CDR1 and CDR2: SGDLS, YYNGEE. Trimming left V 3 bases short and J 5 bases short, with 21 bases between. The CDR3 coding sequence is TGTGCCAGCAGCGCGTACCACAGTGTTCCCAACCACGAGCAGTACTTC. Residues: CASSAYHSVPNHEQYF.

This clonotype was counted ten times or more. The rearrangement joins TRBV27 to TRBJ2-1; 8 nucleotides align to TRBD2. The ends lost 3 bases at V and 4 bases at J; junction bases unmatched: 8. From germline, CDR1 is MNHEY and CDR2 SMNVEV (reference sequence). This CDR3 contains 16 residues. The CDR3 loop reads CASSLSGREDYNEQFF. As DNA, the CDR3 is TGTGCCAGCAGTTTGAGCGGGCGGGAGGATTACAATGAGCAGTTCTTC.

The V gene is TRBV27, the J gene TRBJ2-6, with D hard to call. The length of the CDR3 is 15 residues. The V gene lost 3 bases and the J gene lost 2 bases, with 8 bases spanning the gap. Germline CDR1 reads MNHEY; CDR2 reads SMNVEV (reference sequence). The DNA of the CDR3 is TGTGCCAGCAGTTTTGGGGTCACTGGGGCCAACGTCCTGACTTTC. It codes for CASSFGVTGANVLTF.

The J gene is TRBJ1-1, the V gene TRBV6-1; D call uncertain. From germline, CDR1 is MNHNS and CDR2 SASEGT. CDR3 length: 15 amino acids. With 4 bases removed from V and 1 base from J, the gap between germline ends came to 13 bases. The CDR3 DNA is TGTGCCAGCAGTGCTAACCTTCAGGAGAACACTGAAGCTTTCTTT. Translated, it gives CASSANLQENTEAFF.

There are many counts of this clonotype. The chain joins TRBV18 to TRBJ2-1, with 12 bases fitting TRBD2. The V and J ends lost 4 bases and 7 bases, in that order; junction bases with no gene match: 8. The CDR3 is made up of 16 amino acids. Per germline, CDR1 KGHSH and CDR2 LQKENI. The CDR3 DNA follows: TGTGCCAGCTCACTGACGACTAGCGGGAGTGCGAATGAGCAGTTCTTC. Protein: CASSLTTSGSANEQFF.

This chain connects TRBV20-1 to TRBJ2-7; 8 nucleotides line up with TRBD1. This CDR3 spans 15 amino acids. The V segment lost 0 bases and the J segment 6 bases; nucleotides outside the gene matches: 10. The germline CDR1 and CDR2 sequences are DFQATT and SNEGSKA (reference sequence). The CDR3, as DNA: TGCAGTGCTAGAGATTCCGGACAGGGAGCGGGCGAGCAGTACTTC. This translates into CSARDSGQGAGEQYF.

CDR3 DNA sequence: TGTGCCAGCAGTTTAATGACAGGGAGAGATGGCTACACCTTC. It translates to CASSLMTGRDGYTF. The chain links TRBV27 to TRBJ1-2, with 7 bases lining up with TRBD1. Germline trimming cut 2 bases from V and 6 bases from J; bases unmatched to any gene: 6. The CDR3 is made up of 14 amino acids. Germline V gene sequence: CDR1 MNHEY, CDR2 SMNVEV (reference sequence).

Many counts were recorded for this clonotype. The chain employs TRBV7-6 and TRBJ2-7, with D unclear. The V end was cut by 0 bases, the J end by 3 bases, with 12 bases between. The CDR3 has 15 residues. From germline, CDR1 is SGHVS and CDR2 FNYEAQ. In DNA form, the CDR3 reads TGTGCCAGCAGCTTAGCGCGTCAGTCTAGCTACGAGCAGTACTTC. The encoded protein is CASSLARQSSYEQYF.

This clonotype was observed many times. This chain uses TRBV7-9 with TRBJ2-7; D is unresolved. V was clipped by 6 bases and J by 0 bases, with 9 bases between them. Germline assignment: CDR1 SEHNR and CDR2 FQNEAQ (reference sequence). The CDR3 extends over 13 amino acids. This CDR3 is CASSNDPSYEQYF. DNA of the CDR3: TGTGCCAGCAGTAACGACCCCTCCTACGAGCAGTACTTC.

The V and J genes are TRBV29-1 and TRBJ2-1; tentative D call: TRBD2 (5 bases). The CDR3 totals 13 residues. Germline V gene sequence: CDR1 SQVTM, CDR2 ANQGSEA. The V end lost 5 bases, the J end lost 2 bases, and 10 bases lay between the germline ends. This chain's CDR3 is CSVRGPTYNEQFF. The CDR3 nucleotides are TGCAGCGTTCGGGGTCCGACCTACAATGAGCAGTTCTTC.

This clonotype was counted many times. DNA of the CDR3: TGTGCCAGCAGCCAAAGGCCCGGGGGGGACTACGAGCAGTACTTC. Protein sequence: CASSQRPGGDYEQYF. J is TRBJ2-7 and V is TRBV3-1; 8 bases are a match to TRBD2. The germline V gene has CDR1 LGHDT and CDR2 YNNKEL (reference sequence). V lost 2 bases to trimming and J lost 3 bases; unmatched junction nucleotides: 6. CDR3 length: 15 amino acids.

The gene calls are TRBV29-1 and TRBJ2-1; 14 nucleotides line up with TRBD2. V was clipped by 6 bases and J by 6 bases; unmatched bases: 4. The CDR3 is 14 residues long. Germline V lookup: CDR1 SQVTM, CDR2 ANQGSEA. The CDR3 region has the DNA TGCAGCGTGCGACTAGCGGGAGGGTTCAATGAGCAGTTCTTC. This gives the protein CSVRLAGGFNEQFF.

This clonotype was observed at least ten times. V and J are TRBV18 and TRBJ2-7; the D is unclear. This CDR3 contains 14 residues. Trimming pared 6 bases from V and 4 bases from J, leaving 16 bases between. CDR1 KGHSH and CDR2 LQKENI come from the germline V gene. The CDR3 DNA follows: TGTGCCAGCTCCCATGGCCGGACGGGTTACGAGCAGTACTTC. Its protein is CASSHGRTGYEQYF.

There are many counts of this clonotype. The chain recombines TRBV5-1 with TRBJ1-1; D gene unclear. Trimming removed 3 bases at V and 4 bases at J, with 13 bases between. Germline CDR1 is SGHRS and CDR2 is YFSETQ. CDR3 size: 14 residues. The CDR3 coding sequence is TGCGCCAGCAGCTACAACTCAGGAGGCACTGAAGCTTTCTTT. As protein: CASSYNSGGTEAFF.